This is a list of T cell receptor beta chains from one sample in a study of cytomegalovirus exposure and HLA in healthy donors. Sequenced by immunoSEQ multiplex PCR; TCRdb stores in-frame clones only, minus some. Of 65,000 to 90,000 clones listed, 60% to 80% are singletons. The sequenced material came from PBMCs. The receptors derive from a woman in her thirties or forties in good health and CMV-seropositive. Both conserved end residues are part of each CDR3. D genes are given only for firm matches. Not every row has a clone size; where given, it reads once, few, many or a size class.

clone_size j_call d_call v_call cdr3_nt cdr3_aa
. TRBJ2-2 . TRBV11-2 TGTGCCAGCAGCTTAGGTTTTAGCGGCGGGGAGCTGTTTTTT CASSLGFSGGELFF
once TRBJ1-1 TRBD1 TRBV15 TGTGCCACCAGCATCCCGCAAGACAGGGCTGAAGCTTTCTTT CATSIPQDRAEAFF
few TRBJ2-7 . TRBV7-2 TGTGCCAGCAGCAGCCGAGGAACCTACGAGCAGTACTTC CASSSRGTYEQYF
. TRBJ2-3 TRBD2 TRBV6-5 TGTGCCAGCAGAAGAGGCGGGGGGGCAGATACGCAGTATTTT CASRRGGGADTQYF
once TRBJ2-3 TRBD2 TRBV5-1 TGCGCCAGCAGCTCAATCCGGACTAGCGGGGTATTAGAGACCACAGATACGCAGTATTTT CASSSIRTSGVLETTDTQYF
few TRBJ1-1 . TRBV6-6 TGTGCCTCGAGGAGCCGTCTTGGGGCTTTCTTT CASRSRLGAFF
. TRBJ2-3 . TRBV5-1 TGCGCCAGCAGCTTAGGACTGAATACGCAGTATTTT CASSLGLNTQYF
once TRBJ2-5 . TRBV10-1 TGCGCCAGCAGCCCCGGGGTCCAAGAGACCCAGTACTTC CASSPGVQETQYF
. TRBJ2-2 TRBD1 TRBV6-4 TGTGCCAGCAGCCCCGGGACAGCGAACACCGGGGAGCTGTTTTTT CASSPGTANTGELFF
. TRBJ1-4 . TRBV15 TGTGCCACCAGGGCGGGGGGCCCTAATGAAAAACTGTTTTTT CATRAGGPNEKLFF
. TRBJ1-2 TRBD1 TRBV6-6 TGTGCCAGCAGTTACGGGACAGCTTCTAACTATGGCTACACCTTC CASSYGTASNYGYTF
. TRBJ2-5 . TRBV6-6 TGTGCCAGCAGCTCCCAAGGACGGGATTTGTACTTC CASSSQGRDLYF
few TRBJ2-1 TRBD2 TRBV18 TGTGCCAGCTCGAAATTAGCGGGGGGGCCGAATGAGCAGTTCTTC CASSKLAGGPNEQFF
. TRBJ2-1 TRBD1 TRBV10-2 TGCGCCAGCAGTGGCGGGACAGGGGGTAACAATGAGCAGTTCTTC CASSGGTGGNNEQFF
. TRBJ2-2 . TRBV5-1 TGCGCCAGCAGCCGGGACTTCGGGAACACCGGGGAGCTGTTTTTT CASSRDFGNTGELFF
. TRBJ2-1 TRBD2 TRBV2 TGTGCCAGCAGGCTTAGTGGCGGGGGGTCTTACAGCTCCTACAATGAGCAGTTCTTC CASRLSGGGSYSSYNEQFF
. TRBJ2-7 TRBD1 TRBV2 TGTGCCAGCAGTTCCGGGACAGACTACGAGCAGTACTTC CASSSGTDYEQYF
few TRBJ1-6 TRBD1 TRBV5-1 TGCGCCAGCAGCTTGTATCGTGAGGGACAGGGCAATTCACCCCTCCACTTT CASSLYREGQGNSPLHF
. TRBJ2-3 . TRBV5-1 TGCGCCAGCAGCTTGGTCACAGCTACCTTACCAGATACGCAGTATTTT CASSLVTATLPDTQYF
. TRBJ1-5 . TRBV27 TGTGCCAGCAGTTTAAGCGGGGGCGGCTGGCAGCCCCAGCATTTT CASSLSGGGWQPQHF
once TRBJ2-7 . TRBV27 TGTGCCAGCAGGATCCCGGGGGGCGGGGACTACGAGCAGTACTTC CASRIPGGGDYEQYF
once TRBJ2-7 . TRBV2 TGTGCCAGCAGTGAAGCGTACAGCCTCTACGAGCAGTACTTC CASSEAYSLYEQYF
. TRBJ2-7 TRBD1 TRBV5-6 TGTGCCAGCAACTACGGGACAGGGCTTCCTCACGAGCAGTACTTC CASNYGTGLPHEQYF
. TRBJ1-6 TRBD1 TRBV19 TGTGCCAGTAGTATTTCCCAGGGGGAATCACCCCTCCACTTT CASSISQGESPLHF
few TRBJ2-1 TRBD1 TRBV18 TGTGCCAGCTCCCCTGACAGGGGGGATAGAGATGAGCAGTTCTTC CASSPDRGDRDEQFF
few TRBJ1-2 TRBD1 TRBV6-1 TGTGCCAGCAGTGAAAACAGGGGGAGTAGAAGCTACACCTTC CASSENRGSRSYTF